A single sample is the source of the 3 T cell receptor beta chains below, sequenced in a study of cytomegalovirus exposure and HLA in healthy donors. The primer mix had 60 Vbeta and 13 Jbeta primers. TCRdb's copy holds only in-frame clones and misses some; the assay was immunoSEQ multiplex PCR. Of over 150,000 clones listed, 60% to 85% were seen once; the top ten hold just under 3%. The sequencing sample was made of PBMCs. The receptors derive from a woman in her fifties or sixties in good health and CMV-seropositive.

This chain uses TRBV7-8 with TRBJ2-3; a weak D match, TRBD1 (5 bases). The germline V gene encodes CDR1 SGHVS and CDR2 FQNEAQ. This CDR3 spans 13 amino acids. V lost 4 bases to trimming and J lost 1 base, with 6 bases between them. CDR3 region: CASSSQGTDTQYF. The DNA of the CDR3 is TGTGCCAGCAGCTCACAGGGCACAGATACGCAGTATTTT.

V gene TRBV7-9 combines with J gene TRBJ1-1; D is perhaps TRBD1 (5 bases). The ends were cut back, 1 base at V and 4 bases at J, with 7 bases in the middle. The germline V gene encodes CDR1 SEHNR and CDR2 FQNEAQ (reference sequence). The CDR3 runs to 13 residues. The CDR3: CASSLDGATEAFF. DNA of the CDR3: TGTGCCAGCAGCTTAGATGGGGCCACTGAAGCTTTCTTT.

The chain joins TRBV7-3 to TRBJ2-3; D call uncertain. Per the germline V gene, CDR1 is SGHTA and CDR2 is FQGTGA. Trimming removed 1 base at V and 4 bases at J, with 6 bases between. The CDR3 consists of 13 residues. The CDR3 protein is CASSLIISDTQYF. In DNA form, the CDR3 reads TGTGCCAGCAGCTTAATCATTTCAGATACGCAGTATTTT.